This entry lists 21 T cell receptor beta chains sequenced from one sample in a study of regulatory T cells in long-lasting Graves disease. CDR3 regions were amplified by Arm-PCR using iRepertoire HTBI primers to build TCR beta libraries. TCRdb called the multiplex PCR reads again in MiXCR, with one record for every CDR3 protein. The repertoire holds almost 350,000 distinct CDR3 sequences, about 20% seen once, with around 30% in the top ten. Time point indicated: persistent/refractory GD, antithyroid drugs over 5 years with positive TRAb. PBMCs provided the RNA from which the TCR library was made. Sequenced material: peripheral blood mononuclear cells (PBMCs), taken when the disease was refractory, from a patient treated with antithyroid drugs. The source is a female donor with Graves disease.

The chain links TRBV20-1 to TRBJ2-4; 7 bases match TRBD1. Germline values: CDR1 DFQATT, CDR2 SNEGSKA (reference sequence). Germline trimming cut 1 base from V and 4 bases from J; bases unmatched to any gene: 7. This CDR3 spans 15 amino acids. The CDR3: CSARVAGTEKNIQYF. The CDR3 DNA sequence: TGCAGTGCTAGAGTGGCAGGGACAGAGAAAAACATTCAGTACTTC.

V usage is TRBV10-3 and J usage is TRBJ2-5, with no clear D. CDR1 is ENHRY, CDR2 SYGVKD, per germline. CDR3 size: 14 residues. V lost 3 bases, J lost 5 bases, and 13 bases lay in between. The CDR3 bases are TGTGCCATCAGTGATTCCCGGACGGCCGAGACCCAGTACTTC. It encodes CAISDSRTAETQYF.

This clonotype was detected many times. The CDR3 spells CASNPDGETQYF. The CDR3 nucleotides read TGTGCCAGCAACCCCGACGGGGAGACCCAGTACTTC. The chain is built from TRBV28 and TRBJ2-5; no reliable D call. The germline V and J ends were trimmed by 7 bases and 5 bases, with 11 bases remaining between them. This CDR3 contains 12 residues. Germline CDR1 and CDR2: MDHEN and SYDVKM.

In its sample, this clonotype was seen many times. J is TRBJ2-5 and V is TRBV6-1; 8 positions agree with TRBD2. Per the germline V gene, CDR1 is MNHNS and CDR2 is SASEGT. V gave up 6 bases and J gave up 13 bases; unmatched junction bases: 10. The CDR3 spans 12 residues. CDR3: CASSATSGPMYF. The CDR3 nucleotides read TGTGCCAGCAGCGCTACTAGCGGTCCAATGTACTTC.

This clonotype appeared many times. The CDR3 coding sequence is TGCAGTGCTAGAGAATCTGCAGGGGGAGGCTACACCTTC. This encodes CSARESAGGGYTF. This chain joins TRBV20-1 and TRBJ1-2; 7 nucleotides agree with TRBD1. The J segment lost 8 bases and the V segment lost 0 bases, leaving 6 bases of the junction unmatched. The CDR3 spans 13 residues. CDR1 is DFQATT and CDR2 is SNEGSKA in the germline V gene (reference sequence).

This rearrangement joins TRBV19 to TRBJ1-1; no clear D gene. With 2 bases removed from V and 4 bases from J, the gap between germline ends came to 5 bases. The germline gives CDR1 LNHDA, CDR2 SQIVND (reference sequence). The CDR3 covers 12 residues. DNA of the CDR3: TGTGCCAGTAGTATATCTCCCACTGAAGCTTTCTTT. Its protein is CASSISPTEAFF.

The table lists this clonotype with many counts. The chain is built from TRBV6-2 or TRBV6-3 and TRBJ2-7, with D tentatively TRBD1 (8 bases). CDR1 and CDR2 (germline): MNHEY, SVGEGT. This CDR3 is 15 amino acids long. V shed 4 bases and J shed 6 bases, with 19 bases lying between them. The CDR3: CASSFSDREGSEQYF. The CDR3 nucleotides are TGTGCCAGCAGTTTCTCGGACAGGGAGGGAAGCGAGCAGTACTTC.

The J gene is TRBJ1-3, the V gene TRBV6-1; perhaps TRBD1 as D (6 bases). The CDR3 has 14 amino acids. Germline values: CDR1 MNHNS, CDR2 SASEGT. V shed 4 bases and J shed 3 bases, with 10 bases lying between them. The CDR3 loop reads CASSVTGYGNTIYF. CDR3 in DNA: TGTGCCAGCAGTGTCACAGGGTATGGAAACACCATATATTTT.

Details on this clonotype: This clone may be a read error of a much larger clone one base away. CDR3 in DNA: TGTGCCACAAGACATCACGGAATCTTAGGCTACACCTTC. This encodes CATRHHGILGYTF. The chain has TRBV15 and TRBJ1-2; D is ambiguous. The CDR3 has 13 amino acids. The germline V gene has CDR1 LNHNV and CDR2 YYDKDF (reference sequence). Trimming cost V 9 bases and J 8 bases, with 19 bases left between them. Full variable domain (missing parts from reference TRBV15 and TRBJ1-2): DAMVIQNPRYQVTQFGKPVTLSCSQTLNHNVMYWYQQKSSQAPKLLFHYYDKDFNNEADTPDNFQSRRPNTSFCFLDIRSPGLGDTAMYLCATRHHGILGYTFGSGTRLTVV.

The table lists this clonotype with a few counts. This chain connects TRBV6-1 to TRBJ1-3; D perhaps matches TRBD1 (5 bases). V gave up 5 bases and J gave up 2 bases, with 10 bases separating them. Germline V gene sequence: CDR1 MNHNS, CDR2 SASEGT. The CDR3 loop spans 14 amino acids. CDR3 DNA sequence: TGTGCCAGCAGTACGGGGGGTACTGGAAACACCATATATTTT. Amino acids: CASSTGGTGNTIYF.

The CDR3 protein is CASSRREGIYNEQFF. The DNA for the CDR3 is TGTGCCAGCAGCCGTCGGGAGGGGATTTACAATGAGCAGTTCTTC. This chain links TRBV13 with TRBJ2-1, with TRBD2 identical over 8 bases. CDR3 size: 15 residues. The V and J ends lost 5 bases and 4 bases, in that order; junction bases with no gene match: 7. CDR1 is PRHDT and CDR2 is FYEKMQ in the germline V gene (reference sequence).

CDR3 bases: TGCAGTGCTACCGCCGGGACAGGGTATGGCTACACCTTC. The encoded protein is CSATAGTGYGYTF. This chain connects TRBV20-1 to TRBJ1-2; 9 bases agree with TRBD1. V was pared by 4 bases and J by 5 bases, with 5 bases of the junction left unmatched. This CDR3 contains 13 residues. Germline V gene lookup returns CDR1 DFQATT and CDR2 SNEGSKA (reference sequence).

The chain joins TRBV7-8 to TRBJ2-4; D is unresolved. V lost 5 bases to trimming and J lost 0 bases, with 17 bases between them. Germline V CDR1 and CDR2: SGHVS, FQNEAQ. The CDR3 has 17 amino acids. In DNA form, the CDR3 reads TGTGCCAGCAGCCCCACAAAACGACTGGTAGCCAAAAACATTCAGTACTTC. This codes for CASSPTKRLVAKNIQYF.

This clonotype showed up many times. The chain employs TRBV12-3 or TRBV12-4 and TRBJ1-3; D unresolved. V gave up 3 bases and J gave up 8 bases, with 8 bases separating them. This CDR3 is built from 12 residues. In nucleotides, the CDR3 is TGTGCCAGCAGTTTCCCCGGGGACACCATATATTTT. Translating it yields CASSFPGDTIYF.

This clonotype was seen a few times. The rearrangement uses TRBV18 and TRBJ2-7, with D perhaps given as TRBD1 or TRBD2 (6 bases each). V lost 5 bases to trimming and J lost 6 bases, with 11 bases between them. CDR1 KGHSH and CDR2 LQKENI come from the germline V gene. The CDR3 length is 12 residues. As DNA, the CDR3 is TGTGCCAGCTCATCGGGGGCCGTCGAGCAGTACTTC. It specifies CASSSGAVEQYF.

J is TRBJ2-4 and V is TRBV5-1; the D is unclear. The CDR3 is 17 amino acids. V was clipped by 0 bases and J by 1 base, with 14 bases between them. Germline assignment: CDR1 SGHRS and CDR2 YFSETQ. The CDR3 DNA is TGCGCCAGCAGCTTGGATTTTACGACACGCGCCAAAAACATTCAGTACTTC. It yields the protein CASSLDFTTRAKNIQYF.

V is TRBV3-1 and J is TRBJ1-3; D unclear. The length of the CDR3 is 12 residues. Germline V gene data show CDR1 as LGHDT and CDR2 as YNNKEL (reference sequence). Trimming left V 1 base short and J 4 bases short, with 2 bases between. Written as DNA, the CDR3 is TGTGCCAGCAGCCAAGCGGGAAACACCATATATTTT. It yields the protein CASSQAGNTIYF.

This clonotype has just a few counts. This rearrangement joins TRBV10-3 to TRBJ1-2, with TRBD1 as a possible D gene (6 bases). V was cut by 0 bases and J by 4 bases, with 9 bases left in between. The CDR3 consists of 14 residues. Per the germline V gene, CDR1 is ENHRY and CDR2 is SYGVKD. The CDR3 reads CAISESWGLYGYTF. The CDR3 DNA reads as TGTGCCATCAGTGAGTCATGGGGGCTCTATGGCTACACCTTC.

This clonotype was found once. This chain joins TRBV19 and TRBJ1-5; D unresolved. The ends were cut back, 7 bases at V and 0 bases at J, with 10 bases in the middle. CDR1 LNHDA and CDR2 SQIVND come from the germline V gene (reference sequence). CDR3 size: 14 residues. This CDR3 reads CASTSYFSNQPQHF. The CDR3 DNA reads as TGTGCCAGTACGTCGTACTTTAGCAATCAGCCCCAGCATTTT.

Only a few counts were recorded for this clonotype. The chain links TRBV12-3 or TRBV12-4 to TRBJ2-1, with a tentative D call TRBD2 (5 bases). The CDR3 spans 15 residues. Trimming removed 5 bases from V and 5 bases from J, with 16 bases in between. The CDR3, as DNA: TGTGCCAGCAGTCTCGCCTCTCGGAGGCACAATGAGCAGTTCTTC. Translated, it gives CASSLASRRHNEQFF.

Many counts were recorded for this clonotype. A junction end diverges from the germline sequence, so it may reflect a read error. The chain employs TRBV12-3 or TRBV12-4 and TRBJ1-1, with D possibly matching TRBD1 (6 bases). The CDR3 is 11 amino acids. CDR3 sequence reads: CASSLGAGEMF. The CDR3 DNA is TGTGCCAGCAGTTTAGGTGCAGGGGAAATGTTT.